The clone carrying this T cell receptor beta chain showed up many times. No antigen is known for it. The data were obtained in a study of T cells in Graves' hyperthyroidism and ophthalmopathy. Study-level results: Blood samples included most of the expanded thyroid clonotypes exceeding 0.001.

Using RNA transcripts as the source, TCR beta CDR3 regions were amplified. The TCR CDR3 first-round RT-PCR relied on the HTBI primer set. TCRdb itself ran the multiplex PCR reads through MiXCR, one entry per CDR3 protein. Altogether about 360,000 distinct CDR3 sequences are present, less than 15% being singletons, with the ten largest covering about a fifth. The CDR3 contains 14 residues. The germline gives CDR1 MDHEN, CDR2 SYDVKM. Between the trimmed V and J ends, which lost 3 bases and 5 bases, there was a span of 13 bases. The study enrolled patients aged 18 to 65 with newly diagnosed hyperthyroidism of under 2 months' duration. Exclusions: uncontrolled infection, other autoimmune disease, pregnancy, lactation. The study based diagnoses on clinical symptoms, serum thyroxine and TRAb, thyroid ultrasound and orbital computed tomography.

This TCR was sampled from a man aged 25 to 40 with Graves' hyperthyroidism that later progressed to Graves' ophthalmopathy. The sample consisted of blood. The chain combines TRBV28 with TRBJ2-5; D gene uncertain. CDR3 sequence (DNA): TGTGCCAGCAGTTTGGGCGGTTCCATGGAGACCCAGTACTTC. Translated, it gives CASSLGGSMETQYF.